A selection of T cell receptor beta chains follows, all from one sample in a study of cytomegalovirus exposure and HLA in healthy donors. Repertoires were generated with immunoSEQ multiplex PCR, while TCRdb's copy carries only in-frame clones and drops some. This table holds 100,000 to 150,000 clones, roughly 85% found once. The sequenced sample consisted of PBMCs. These receptors all come from a boy between 5 and 17 years old in good health and CMV-seronegative. CDR3s include the opening cysteine and the closing phenylalanine or tryptophan. D genes are given only for firm matches. Clone size is stated in some rows and not others, as once, few, many or a class when expanded.

clone size: few
J gene: TRBJ1-1
D gene: NA
V gene: TRBV25-1
CDR3 DNA: TGTGCCAGCAGTGAATACGACACCGGGGACACTGAAGCTTTCTTT
CDR3 protein: CASSEYDTGDTEAFF

clone size: NA
J gene: TRBJ2-7
D gene: TRBD2
V gene: TRBV7-2
CDR3 DNA: TGTGCCAGCAGCACCTCGGAGCGGGAGGGCTACGAGCAGTACTTC
CDR3 protein: CASSTSEREGYEQYF

clone size: NA
J gene: TRBJ2-2
D gene: NA
V gene: TRBV6-8
CDR3 DNA: TGTGCCAGCATTTCCTTCGAGGGGACACCGAACACCGGGGAGCTGTTTTTT
CDR3 protein: CASISFEGTPNTGELFF

clone size: NA
J gene: TRBJ1-4
D gene: NA
V gene: TRBV6-1
CDR3 DNA: TGTGCCAGCAGAGAAACAGGGTCGAATGAAAAACTGTTTTTT
CDR3 protein: CASRETGSNEKLFF

clone size: NA
J gene: TRBJ2-7
D gene: TRBD1
V gene: TRBV5-6
CDR3 DNA: TGTGCCAGCAGCGCCCCACAGGGGGCGCGGTACGAGCAGTACTTC
CDR3 protein: CASSAPQGARYEQYF

clone size: NA
J gene: TRBJ2-2
D gene: TRBD1
V gene: TRBV27
CDR3 DNA: TGTGCCAGCAGTTTGTATTGGACAGGGGGCATGGTGAACACCGGGGAGCTGTTTTTT
CDR3 protein: CASSLYWTGGMVNTGELFF

clone size: NA
J gene: TRBJ2-1
D gene: TRBD2
V gene: TRBV7-9
CDR3 DNA: TGTGCCAGCAGCGGCTCGGTGCTAGCGGACACCTACAATGAGCAGTTCTTC
CDR3 protein: CASSGSVLADTYNEQFF

clone size: NA
J gene: TRBJ1-5
D gene: NA
V gene: TRBV19
CDR3 DNA: TGTGCCAGTACCGAAGGGTCAGGGGTTAATCAGCCCCAGCATTTT
CDR3 protein: CASTEGSGVNQPQHF

clone size: NA
J gene: TRBJ2-5
D gene: TRBD2
V gene: TRBV15
CDR3 DNA: TGTGCCACCAGCAGAGATAGGGAGGGAGAGACCCAGTACTTC
CDR3 protein: CATSRDREGETQYF

clone size: NA
J gene: TRBJ2-7
D gene: NA
V gene: TRBV7-9
CDR3 DNA: TGTGCCAGCAGCTCGGGGGGCTATTCATCCTACGAGCAGTACTTC
CDR3 protein: CASSSGGYSSYEQYF

clone size: NA
J gene: TRBJ2-7
D gene: NA
V gene: TRBV5-6
CDR3 DNA: TGTGCCAGCAGCTTGGGGGGGGACTTCTACGAGCAGTACTTC
CDR3 protein: CASSLGGDFYEQYF

clone size: once
J gene: TRBJ2-1
D gene: NA
V gene: TRBV4-1
CDR3 DNA: TGCGCCAGCAGATTACAGGAGGGAGCGCGCAATGAGCAGTTCTTC
CDR3 protein: CASRLQEGARNEQFF

clone size: NA
J gene: TRBJ2-5
D gene: NA
V gene: TRBV5-1
CDR3 DNA: TGCGCCAGCAGCTTCTCGTCTAGGAACGGAGAGACCCAGTACTTC
CDR3 protein: CASSFSSRNGETQYF

clone size: NA
J gene: TRBJ1-2
D gene: NA
V gene: TRBV19
CDR3 DNA: TGTGCCAGTAGTGTCCGGGAGAACTATGGCTACACCTTC
CDR3 protein: CASSVRENYGYTF

clone size: once
J gene: TRBJ2-1
D gene: TRBD2
V gene: TRBV4-3
CDR3 DNA: TGCGCCAGCAGCCAAGCGACTAGCGGAGTTAACAATGAGCAGTTCTTC
CDR3 protein: CASSQATSGVNNEQFF

clone size: NA
J gene: TRBJ1-2
D gene: TRBD1
V gene: TRBV6-6
CDR3 DNA: TGTGCCAGCAGTTACTGGACAGGGAACTATGGCTACACCTTC
CDR3 protein: CASSYWTGNYGYTF

clone size: NA
J gene: TRBJ2-5
D gene: TRBD2
V gene: TRBV7-2
CDR3 DNA: TGTGCCAGCAGCTTAGGACGGGAGGGGGAGACCCAGTACTTC
CDR3 protein: CASSLGREGETQYF

clone size: NA
J gene: TRBJ1-1
D gene: NA
V gene: TRBV11-3
CDR3 DNA: TGTGCCAGCAGCCGACAAATCATGCAAGGCACTGAAGCTTTCTTT
CDR3 protein: CASSRQIMQGTEAFF

clone size: once
J gene: TRBJ2-3
D gene: TRBD2
V gene: TRBV5-1
CDR3 DNA: TGCGCCAGCAGCCGGGGGGACGGAGGGGCAGATACGCAGTATTTT
CDR3 protein: CASSRGDGGADTQYF

clone size: NA
J gene: TRBJ2-5
D gene: NA
V gene: TRBV30
CDR3 DNA: TGTGCCTGGAGTCCCTTTAGCGGAAAAGAGACCCAGTACTTC
CDR3 protein: CAWSPFSGKETQYF

clone size: NA
J gene: TRBJ2-7
D gene: TRBD1
V gene: TRBV5-1
CDR3 DNA: TGCGCCAGCAGCTTGGACAGGGGTAGCGAGCAGTACTTC
CDR3 protein: CASSLDRGSEQYF

clone size: NA
J gene: TRBJ1-1
D gene: NA
V gene: TRBV10-3
CDR3 DNA: TGTGCCACCACCCTTGGGGAGGGGGGAGTAATGAACACTGAAGCTTTCTTT
CDR3 protein: CATTLGEGGVMNTEAFF

clone size: few
J gene: TRBJ2-6
D gene: NA
V gene: TRBV7-9
CDR3 DNA: TGTTCCAGCAGCTTAGAGAGTCCTACTGGGGCCAACGTCCTGACTTTC
CDR3 protein: CSSSLESPTGANVLTF

clone size: NA
J gene: TRBJ1-1
D gene: NA
V gene: TRBV18
CDR3 DNA: TGTGCCAGCTCTCAGAGTCCCCCAGGCACTGAAGCTTTCTTT
CDR3 protein: CASSQSPPGTEAFF

clone size: NA
J gene: TRBJ2-1
D gene: TRBD2
V gene: TRBV6-5
CDR3 DNA: TGTGCCAGCAGTTCCCGCCTAGCGGGAGGGTATGAGCAGTTCTTC
CDR3 protein: CASSSRLAGGYEQFF

clone size: NA
J gene: TRBJ2-7
D gene: TRBD2
V gene: TRBV7-2
CDR3 DNA: TGTGCCAGCAGCCGCGGGGGACTAGCGGGAGTTGAGCAGTACTTC
CDR3 protein: CASSRGGLAGVEQYF

clone size: NA
J gene: TRBJ1-1
D gene: NA
V gene: TRBV11-3
CDR3 DNA: TGTGCCAGCAGCTTAGCAATGAGAGTCAAGGAAGCTTTCTTT
CDR3 protein: CASSLAMRVKEAFF

clone size: NA
J gene: TRBJ2-3
D gene: NA
V gene: TRBV18
CDR3 DNA: TGTGCCAGCTCCGGGACACCCTTGACTATTTCTAGCACAGATACGCAGTATTTT
CDR3 protein: CASSGTPLTISSTDTQYF

clone size: NA
J gene: TRBJ1-3
D gene: NA
V gene: TRBV29-1
CDR3 DNA: TGCAGCGTTGAAGATAGCGGAAACACCATATATTTT
CDR3 protein: CSVEDSGNTIYF

clone size: NA
J gene: TRBJ2-7
D gene: NA
V gene: TRBV4-3
CDR3 DNA: TGCGCCAGCAGCCAAGACCAACGGGAGAGTTCCTACGAGCAGTACTTC
CDR3 protein: CASSQDQRESSYEQYF

clone size: NA
J gene: TRBJ2-2
D gene: NA
V gene: TRBV5-4
CDR3 DNA: TGTGCCAGCAGCTTGAGCGGTGCCACCGGGGAGCTGTTTTTT
CDR3 protein: CASSLSGATGELFF

clone size: NA
J gene: TRBJ1-1
D gene: TRBD1
V gene: TRBV7-2
CDR3 DNA: TGTGCCAGCAGCTTAGAGGTTTTGGGAAACAGGGGAAAGACTGAAGCTTTCTTT
CDR3 protein: CASSLEVLGNRGKTEAFF

clone size: NA
J gene: TRBJ1-6
D gene: TRBD1
V gene: TRBV6-6
CDR3 DNA: TGTGCCAGCAGTTACCGGGACAGGGCTAATTCACCCCTCCACTTT
CDR3 protein: CASSYRDRANSPLHF

clone size: NA
J gene: TRBJ1-4
D gene: NA
V gene: TRBV30
CDR3 DNA: TGTGCCTGGAGTGTATTTCCCCCGGGGGGTAATGAAAAACTGTTTTTT
CDR3 protein: CAWSVFPPGGNEKLFF

clone size: NA
J gene: TRBJ1-1
D gene: NA
V gene: TRBV30
CDR3 DNA: TGTGCCTCCCGACAAGTTGAAGCTTTCTTT
CDR3 protein: CASRQVEAFF

clone size: NA
J gene: TRBJ1-1
D gene: NA
V gene: TRBV18
CDR3 DNA: TGTGCCAGCTCACGCGACAGGAACACTGAAGCTTTCTTT
CDR3 protein: CASSRDRNTEAFF

clone size: NA
J gene: TRBJ1-1
D gene: NA
V gene: TRBV6-1
CDR3 DNA: TGTGCCAGCAGTGAACAGGTGAACACTGAAGCTTTCTTT
CDR3 protein: CASSEQVNTEAFF

clone size: NA
J gene: TRBJ1-1
D gene: NA
V gene: TRBV7-8
CDR3 DNA: TGTGCCAGCAGCTCCCCGGGAGGCAGGGACACTGAAGCTTTCTTT
CDR3 protein: CASSSPGGRDTEAFF

clone size: NA
J gene: TRBJ1-4
D gene: TRBD1
V gene: TRBV10-3
CDR3 DNA: TGTGCCATCAGGTCACAGGGGACTGAAAAACTGTTTTTT
CDR3 protein: CAIRSQGTEKLFF

clone size: NA
J gene: TRBJ2-1
D gene: NA
V gene: TRBV4-3
CDR3 DNA: TGCGCCAGCAGCCAAGAACACTACAATGAGCAGTTCTTC
CDR3 protein: CASSQEHYNEQFF

clone size: NA
J gene: TRBJ2-7
D gene: NA
V gene: TRBV27
CDR3 DNA: TGTGCCAGCAGTCCCCTAGCAGCTCCCACTGGTGAGCAGTACTTC
CDR3 protein: CASSPLAAPTGEQYF

clone size: NA
J gene: TRBJ1-4
D gene: NA
V gene: TRBV6-5
CDR3 DNA: TGTGCCAGCAGTCTGGACGGCCGATCAGGGGAAAAACTGTTTTTT
CDR3 protein: CASSLDGRSGEKLFF

clone size: NA
J gene: TRBJ2-3
D gene: TRBD2
V gene: TRBV19
CDR3 DNA: TGTGCCAGTAGTATAGATTTGGGGCGGGAGGTCCCAGATACGCAGTATTTT
CDR3 protein: CASSIDLGREVPDTQYF

clone size: NA
J gene: TRBJ2-7
D gene: TRBD2
V gene: TRBV27
CDR3 DNA: TGTGCCAGCAGTTTACATAGCGGGAGTCTTGAGCAGTACTTC
CDR3 protein: CASSLHSGSLEQYF

clone size: once
J gene: TRBJ2-5
D gene: NA
V gene: TRBV5-4
CDR3 DNA: TGTGCCAGCAGCTTGCCGGGAGTCCAAGAGACCCAGTACTTC
CDR3 protein: CASSLPGVQETQYF

clone size: NA
J gene: TRBJ1-1
D gene: NA
V gene: TRBV6-5
CDR3 DNA: TGTGCCAGCAGACAGGGAAGTTTGACTGAAGCTTTCTTT
CDR3 protein: CASRQGSLTEAFF

clone size: NA
J gene: TRBJ2-5
D gene: TRBD2
V gene: TRBV27
CDR3 DNA: TGTGCCAGCAGCTCGGGGGGAGGGGAAGAGACCCAGTACTTC
CDR3 protein: CASSSGGGEETQYF

clone size: NA
J gene: TRBJ2-3
D gene: TRBD1
V gene: TRBV14
CDR3 DNA: TGTGCCAGCAGCCGCCGCCAGAGGACAGGGGGGACAGATACGCAGTATTTT
CDR3 protein: CASSRRQRTGGTDTQYF

clone size: NA
J gene: TRBJ2-5
D gene: NA
V gene: TRBV9
CDR3 DNA: TGTGCCAGCAGCGTAGGTTCGTGGAGCGAACAAGAGACCCAGTACTTC
CDR3 protein: CASSVGSWSEQETQYF

clone size: NA
J gene: TRBJ2-4
D gene: TRBD2
V gene: TRBV7-2
CDR3 DNA: TGTGCCAGCAGCTCCTCACTAGCGCCGTCCGGGGACATTCAGTACTTC
CDR3 protein: CASSSSLAPSGDIQYF

clone size: NA
J gene: TRBJ2-1
D gene: NA
V gene: TRBV7-9
CDR3 DNA: TGTGCCAGCAGCTTAGCGGCTAGTTCCAATGAGCAGTTCTTC
CDR3 protein: CASSLAASSNEQFF

clone size: NA
J gene: TRBJ1-1
D gene: TRBD1
V gene: TRBV11-2
CDR3 DNA: TGTGCCAGCAGCTCCGGCAGGGGGAGGAGAGGCACTGAAGCTTTCTTT
CDR3 protein: CASSSGRGRRGTEAFF

clone size: NA
J gene: TRBJ1-1
D gene: NA
V gene: TRBV6-5
CDR3 DNA: TGTGCCAGCAGTTTTCGCAGCACAGCGAACACTGAAGCTTTCTTT
CDR3 protein: CASSFRSTANTEAFF

clone size: NA
J gene: TRBJ2-7
D gene: TRBD1
V gene: TRBV19
CDR3 DNA: TGTGCCAGTAAACCCGACAGGGGTCTTACCTACGAGCAGTACTTC
CDR3 protein: CASKPDRGLTYEQYF

clone size: NA
J gene: TRBJ2-5
D gene: TRBD2
V gene: TRBV5-4
CDR3 DNA: TGTGCCAGCAGCCCGGGACTAGCGGGAGCTTGGGAGACCCAGTACTTC
CDR3 protein: CASSPGLAGAWETQYF

clone size: NA
J gene: TRBJ2-1
D gene: NA
V gene: TRBV7-3
CDR3 DNA: TGTGCCAGCAGCTCAAACAGGGAAGAGCAGTTCTTC
CDR3 protein: CASSSNREEQFF

clone size: NA
J gene: TRBJ2-5
D gene: TRBD1
V gene: TRBV7-2
CDR3 DNA: TGTGCCAGCAGCTTCAGGGGGCGGGAGACCCAGTACTTC
CDR3 protein: CASSFRGRETQYF